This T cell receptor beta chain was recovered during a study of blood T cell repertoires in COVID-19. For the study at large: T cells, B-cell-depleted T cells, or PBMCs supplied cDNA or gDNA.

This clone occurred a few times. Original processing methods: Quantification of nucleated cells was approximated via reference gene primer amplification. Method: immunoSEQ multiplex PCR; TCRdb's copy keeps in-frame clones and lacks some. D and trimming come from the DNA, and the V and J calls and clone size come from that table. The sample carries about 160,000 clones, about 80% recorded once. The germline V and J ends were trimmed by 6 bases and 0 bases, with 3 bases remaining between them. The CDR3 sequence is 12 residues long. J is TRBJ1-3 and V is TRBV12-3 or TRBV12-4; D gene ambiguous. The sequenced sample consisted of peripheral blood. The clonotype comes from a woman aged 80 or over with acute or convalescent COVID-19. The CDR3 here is CASRASGNTIYF. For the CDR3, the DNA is TGTGCCAGCAGGGCCTCTGGAAACACCATATATTTT.